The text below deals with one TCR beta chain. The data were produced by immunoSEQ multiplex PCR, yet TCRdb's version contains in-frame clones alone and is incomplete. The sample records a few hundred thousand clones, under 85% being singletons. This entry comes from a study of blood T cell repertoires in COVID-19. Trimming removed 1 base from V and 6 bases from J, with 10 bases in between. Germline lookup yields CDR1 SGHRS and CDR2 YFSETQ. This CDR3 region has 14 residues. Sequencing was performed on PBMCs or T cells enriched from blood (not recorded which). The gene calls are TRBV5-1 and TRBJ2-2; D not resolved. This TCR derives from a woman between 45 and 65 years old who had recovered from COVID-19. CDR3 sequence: CASSLLAEPGELFF. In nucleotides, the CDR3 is TGCGCCAGCAGCTTGTTGGCAGAACCCGGGGAGCTGTTTTTT.